This T cell receptor beta chain was captured in a study of blood T cell repertoires in COVID-19. At the level of the study: Donors in the United States, Italy and Spain gave samples during acute or convalescent COVID-19. Sources were T cells, B-cell-depleted T cells, or PBMCs; the material itself was cDNA or gDNA.

Losses at the gene ends were 5 bases for V and 6 bases for J; bases not matched to a gene: 18. The CDR3 covers 17 residues. Germline CDR1 is SEHNR and CDR2 is FQNEAQ (reference sequence). Profiling relied on immunoSEQ multiplex PCR, and the TCRdb table lists in-frame clones only, not all of them. This table holds approximately 150,000 clones, over 75% found once. The TCR was taken from a woman aged 50 to 60 with acute or convalescent COVID-19. This chain connects TRBV7-9 to TRBJ1-1; 7 bases are shared with TRBD1. Sequencing was done on a sample of peripheral blood. The CDR3 bases are TGTGCCAGCAGCCTGCCGGGACAGAGTCTGGCGGTCGCTGAAGCTTTCTTT. Protein sequence: CASSLPGQSLAVAEAFF.